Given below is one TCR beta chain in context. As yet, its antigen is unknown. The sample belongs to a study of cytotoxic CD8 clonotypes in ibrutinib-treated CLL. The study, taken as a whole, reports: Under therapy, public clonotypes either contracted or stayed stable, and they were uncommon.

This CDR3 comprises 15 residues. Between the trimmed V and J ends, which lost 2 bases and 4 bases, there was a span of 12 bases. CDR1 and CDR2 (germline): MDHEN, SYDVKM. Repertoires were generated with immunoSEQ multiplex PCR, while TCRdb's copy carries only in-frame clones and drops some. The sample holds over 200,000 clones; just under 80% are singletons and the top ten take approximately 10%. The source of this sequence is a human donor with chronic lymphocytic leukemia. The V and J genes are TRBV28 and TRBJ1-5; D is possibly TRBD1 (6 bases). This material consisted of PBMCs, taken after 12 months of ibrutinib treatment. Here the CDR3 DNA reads TGTGCCAGCAGTTTAGAAAGACAGGCAAATCAGCCCCAGCATTTT. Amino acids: CASSLERQANQPQHF.